This T cell receptor (beta chain) was found in a study of beta chain features in type 1 diabetes. Expressed TCRB transcripts were sequenced because the entire RNA isolate underwent reverse transcription. Sequencing was performed with immunoSEQ multiplex PCR; in TCRdb, only in-frame clones are kept and a portion is missing. The data show more than 350,000 clones, roughly 11% seen once. This TCR derives from a woman between 18 and 29 years old in good health. Material: naive CD4+ T cells from blood.

The CDR3 coding sequence is TGTGCCAGCTCACCACCACAGGGGGCGAGGCACAATGAGCAGTTCTTC. Its translation is CASSPPQGARHNEQFF. This rearrangement joins TRBV18 to TRBJ2-1; 9 bases line up with TRBD1. Germline CDR1 and CDR2: KGHSH and LQKENI. The CDR3 has 16 residues. The V and J ends lost 0 bases and 5 bases, in that order; junction bases with no gene match: 5. Full variable domain (outside the CDR3, taken from reference TRBV18 and TRBJ2-1): NAGVMQNPRHLVRRRGQEARLRCSPMKGHSHVYWYRQLPEEGLKFMVYLQKENIIDESGMPKERFSAEFPKEGPSILRIQQVVRGDSAAYFCASSPPQGARHNEQFFGPGTRLTVL.